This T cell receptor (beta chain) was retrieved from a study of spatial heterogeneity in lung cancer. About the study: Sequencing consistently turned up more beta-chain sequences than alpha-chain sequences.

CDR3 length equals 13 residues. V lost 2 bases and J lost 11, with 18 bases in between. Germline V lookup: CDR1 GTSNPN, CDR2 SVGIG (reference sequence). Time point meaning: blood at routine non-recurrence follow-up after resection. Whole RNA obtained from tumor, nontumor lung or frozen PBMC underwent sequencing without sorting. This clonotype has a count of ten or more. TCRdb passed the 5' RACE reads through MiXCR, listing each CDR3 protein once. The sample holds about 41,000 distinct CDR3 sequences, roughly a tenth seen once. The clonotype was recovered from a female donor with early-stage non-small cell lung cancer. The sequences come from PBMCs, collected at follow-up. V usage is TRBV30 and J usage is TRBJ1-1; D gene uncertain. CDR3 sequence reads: CAWSSMTPRLAFF. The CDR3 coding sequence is TGTGCCTGGAGTTCGATGACACCTAGGTTGGCTTTCTTT.